This passage covers 27 T cell receptor beta chains from one sample sequenced in a study of shared clonotypes between healthy human individuals. The protocol was immunoSEQ multiplex PCR, while the TCRdb copy is restricted to in-frame clones and leaves out a portion. There are some 2.4 million clones in the sample; roughly 93% occur only once, and about 0.38% lies in the top ten. Sequenced input: naive CD4+ T cells from PBMCs. Subset here: CD45RA+ positively selected. These receptors originate from a man younger than 35 in good health. Some clones in this sample may be carry-over from other donors' samples.

The gene calls are TRBV11-3 and TRBJ2-5; 9 bases map to TRBD1. V gave up 3 bases and J gave up 10 bases; unmatched junction bases: 12. CDR3 size: 15 residues. Germline assignment: CDR1 SGHNT and CDR2 YENEEA. The CDR3 spells CASSLGGTGIGDQYF. The CDR3 nucleotides are TGTGCCAGCAGCTTGGGAGGGACAGGGATAGGCGACCAGTACTTC.

This clone was detected only once. The V gene is TRBV2, the J gene TRBJ1-1, with TRBD1 matching over 8 bases. The CDR3 runs 15 residues. Germline assignment: CDR1 SNHLY and CDR2 FYNNEI. The V and J ends lost 3 bases and 2 bases, in that order; junction bases with no gene match: 5. In nucleotides, the CDR3 is TGTGCCAGCAGTGATGGGTCAGGGGGCAACACTGAAGCTTTCTTT. Its translation: CASSDGSGGNTEAFF.

This clone occurred once. The chain joins TRBV7-9 to TRBJ2-4; 10 bases align to TRBD2. Germline assignment: CDR1 SEHNR and CDR2 FQNEAQ (reference sequence). J lost 7 bases, V lost 5 bases, and 8 bases had no gene match. This CDR3 is 15 amino acids long. CDR3 in DNA: TGTGCCAGCAGCACTCAGCGGGAGGGTAGGAACATTCAGTACTTC. Translation gives CASSTQREGRNIQYF.

CDR3 DNA sequence: TGTGCCAGCAGCCCTCGGGTAGCGGACGTTTCCTACAATGAGCAGTTCTTC. Protein: CASSPRVADVSYNEQFF. The chain combines TRBV9 with TRBJ2-1, with D maybe TRBD2 (6 bases). Germline values: CDR1 SGDLS, CDR2 YYNGEE. The V end lost 4 bases, the J end lost 1 base, and 18 bases lay between the germline ends. CDR3 length: 17 residues.

This clone was seen once. This rearrangement joins TRBV30 to TRBJ1-1; D is unclear. This CDR3 contains 15 residues. V lost 2 bases to trimming and J lost 4 bases, with 17 bases between them. Per the germline V gene, CDR1 is GTSNPN and CDR2 is SVGIG (reference sequence). Here the CDR3 reads CAWSSRVLRSTEAFF. The CDR3 DNA is TGTGCCTGGAGTAGCCGGGTCCTCAGGAGCACTGAAGCTTTCTTT.

V usage is TRBV19 and J usage is TRBJ1-1; no firm D call. V lost 5 bases and J lost 1, with 11 bases in between. Germline assignment: CDR1 LNHDA and CDR2 SQIVND (reference sequence). This CDR3 contains 14 residues. CDR3: CASSESRPNTEAFF. DNA for the CDR3: TGTGCCAGTAGTGAATCTAGACCGAACACTGAAGCTTTCTTT.

The V gene is TRBV28, the J gene TRBJ2-7; TRBD1 matches 9 bases. The CDR3 length is 18 residues. After removal of 5 bases from V and 0 bases from J, the junction contained 14 bases not matched to a gene. Germline CDR1 is MDHEN and CDR2 is SYDVKM. CDR3 nucleotides: TGTGCCAGCAGTCCAACTCAGGGGACAGGGAGGAACTCCTACGAGCAGTACTTC. Its translation is CASSPTQGTGRNSYEQYF.

The chain carries TRBV9 and TRBJ1-5, with 7 bases fitting TRBD1. Looked up from germline, CDR1 is SGDLS and CDR2 is YYNGEE. CDR3 length: 15 residues. The trim removed 4 bases at V and 3 bases at J, leaving 7 bases unmatched. The CDR3 reads CASSTTGRANQPQHF. For the CDR3, the DNA is TGTGCCAGCAGCACGACAGGGCGGGCCAATCAGCCCCAGCATTTT.

The chain has TRBV10-2 and TRBJ2-7; 7 bases are shared with TRBD2. The CDR3 covers 15 residues. The germline V gene has CDR1 WSHSY and CDR2 SAAADI. V gave up 8 bases and J gave up 4 bases; unmatched junction bases: 14. The CDR3 DNA follows: TGCGCCAGCGGCCCGGCCGAGACTAGCAGTTACGAGCAGTACTTC. This translates into CASGPAETSSYEQYF.

The chain has TRBV10-1 and TRBJ2-1, with 9 bases lining up with TRBD2. This CDR3 region has 16 residues. Trimming cost V 5 bases and J 8 bases; bases outside gene matches: 13. CDR1 and CDR2 from the germline V gene are WNHNN and SYGVQD (reference sequence). The chain's CDR3 is CASSIYPGTSSDEQFF. In DNA, the CDR3 is TGCGCCAGCAGTATATACCCCGGGACTAGCAGTGATGAGCAGTTCTTC.

The chain recombines TRBV30 with TRBJ2-1, with a tentative D call TRBD2 (5 bases). Looked up from germline, CDR1 is GTSNPN and CDR2 is SVGIG (reference sequence). The CDR3 is 13 amino acids. With 4 bases removed from V and 3 bases from J, the gap between germline ends came to 10 bases. The DNA of the CDR3 is TGTGCCTGGACATTCCGGGGCTACAATGAGCAGTTCTTC. Residues: CAWTFRGYNEQFF.

The chain links TRBV29-1 to TRBJ2-7; TRBD1 matches at 10 bases. CDR3 length: 14 residues. J gave up 5 bases and V 3 bases, and 7 bases lay outside the gene matches. Germline V lookup: CDR1 SQVTM, CDR2 ANQGSEA. The DNA for the CDR3 is TGCAGCGTTGAGAGGGGGACAGGGGTCCACGAGCAGTACTTC. Encoded protein: CSVERGTGVHEQYF.

The chain combines TRBV7-2 with TRBJ2-5, with 11 bases matching TRBD2. The DNA matches TRBJ2-7 better at its end, which makes the J call doubtful. The CDR3 is 15 amino acids. Germline V CDR1 and CDR2: SGHTA, FQGNSA. CDR3 bases: TGTGCCAGCAGCTGGCTAGCGGGAGGTTGGTACGAGCAGTACTTC. It codes for CASSWLAGGWYEQYF.

The chain has TRBV11-2 and TRBJ1-2; D call uncertain. The V gene lost 1 base and the J gene lost 8 bases, with 14 bases spanning the gap. The CDR3 runs 14 residues. Germline V gene sequence: CDR1 SGHAT, CDR2 FQNNGV. The CDR3 nucleotides read TGTGCCAGCAGCTTAGGGCCGAACTTGGGCGGCTACACCTTC. It codes for CASSLGPNLGGYTF.

This clone has just one count. Other DNA sequences of this sample code for an identical CDR3. The rearrangement uses TRBV7-2 and TRBJ1-1; D gene unclear. CDR3 length: 13 residues. Looked up from germline, CDR1 is SGHTA and CDR2 is FQGNSA. V was pared by 3 bases and J by 1 base, with 6 bases between. The CDR3 nucleotides read TGTGCCAGCAGCTTGGGCAGGAACACTGAAGCTTTCTTT. This encodes CASSLGRNTEAFF.

The chain joins TRBV28 to TRBJ2-1; 7 positions match TRBD2. Germline V gene sequence: CDR1 MDHEN, CDR2 SYDVKM. The ends lost 5 bases at V and 9 bases at J; junction bases unmatched: 16. The CDR3 covers 16 residues. The CDR3 loop reads CASSLRSGERRGEQFF. In nucleotides, the CDR3 is TGTGCCAGCAGTCTCCGCAGCGGGGAGAGGCGGGGTGAGCAGTTCTTC. The full variable domain, rest sourced from reference TRBV28 and TRBJ2-1, is DVKVTQSSRYLVKRTGEKVFLECVQDMDHENMFWYRQDPGLGLRLIYFSYDVKMKEKGDIPEGYSVSREKKERFSLILESASTNQTSMYLCASSLRSGERRGEQFFGPGTRLTVL.

V and J are TRBV5-1 and TRBJ2-5; D gene ambiguous. This CDR3 is 13 amino acids long. Germline V gene sequence: CDR1 SGHRS, CDR2 YFSETQ. Trimming took off 4 bases at V and 3 bases at J, with 10 bases between the two ends. Here the CDR3 reads CASSPEGEETQYF. The CDR3 region has the DNA TGCGCCAGCAGCCCAGAAGGTGAAGAGACCCAGTACTTC. Full variable domain (remainder filled in from reference TRBV5-1 and TRBJ2-5): KAGVTQTPRYLIKTRGQQVTLSCSPISGHRSVSWYQQTPGQGLQFLFEYFSETQRNKGNFPGRFSGRQFSNSRSEMNVSTLELGDSALYLCASSPEGEETQYFGPGTRLLVL.

This chain links TRBV28 with TRBJ1-3; 9 bases map to TRBD1. The ends lost 6 bases at V and 4 bases at J; junction bases unmatched: 7. The CDR3 consists of 15 residues. CDR1 and CDR2 from the germline V gene are MDHEN and SYDVKM. CDR3 coding DNA: TGTGCCAGCAGCCAGGGACAGGGCAGAGGAAACACCATATATTTT. Translating gives CASSQGQGRGNTIYF.

Turning to this clone: This specimen includes other DNA sequences encoding the same CDR3. The rearrangement uses TRBV18 and TRBJ2-3; the D is unclear. CDR3 size: 12 residues. The V gene lost 2 bases and the J gene lost 6 bases, with 6 bases spanning the gap. Germline V lookup: CDR1 KGHSH, CDR2 LQKENI. The CDR3 loop reads CASSPKADTQYF. CDR3 bases: TGTGCCAGCTCACCAAAAGCCGATACGCAGTATTTT.

This chain connects TRBV27 to TRBJ2-3; D possibly corresponds to TRBD2 (6 bases). The CDR3 totals 18 residues. The germline CDR1 and CDR2 sequences are MNHEY and SMNVEV (reference sequence). V shed 3 bases and J shed 2 bases, with 21 bases lying between them. The CDR3 DNA follows: TGTGCCAGCAGTTTCCGGGCTAGCGCCAACCCACCCACAGATACGCAGTATTTT. Translating it yields CASSFRASANPPTDTQYF.

As DNA, the CDR3 is TGTGCCAGCAGCCTAACGAGAGGAGAGCAGTACTTC. Its translation: CASSLTRGEQYF. This chain connects TRBV7-6 to TRBJ2-7; D call uncertain. CDR3 size: 12 residues. Germline V lookup: CDR1 SGHVS, CDR2 FNYEAQ. V lost 5 bases and J 7 bases, leaving 12 bases between the germline ends.

As for this clone: The identical CDR3 is also encoded by other nucleotide sequences in the sample. The chain joins TRBV5-1 to TRBJ2-3; D might be TRBD2 (6 bases). Germline loops: CDR1 SGHRS, CDR2 YFSETQ. The CDR3 is 14 amino acids. With 3 bases removed from V and 2 bases from J, the gap between germline ends came to 10 bases. CDR3 sequence (DNA): TGCGCCAGCAGCTCCGGAGGGACCACAGATACGCAGTATTTT. This gives the protein CASSSGGTTDTQYF.

The chain recombines TRBV11-2 with TRBJ2-7, with TRBD2 as a possible D gene (6 bases). Germline V gene data show CDR1 as SGHAT and CDR2 as FQNNGV. Between the trimmed V and J ends, which lost 5 bases and 4 bases, there was a span of 21 bases. The CDR3 runs 16 residues. DNA of the CDR3: TGTGCCAGCAGCATTTACGGCCGGCTAGCGTTGTACGAGCAGTACTTC. It translates to CASSIYGRLALYEQYF.

This clone has only one observation. The chain employs TRBV4-3 and TRBJ2-1, with TRBD2 matching over 8 bases. The CDR3 is 20 residues long. Looked up from germline, CDR1 is LGHNA and CDR2 is YSLEER. V lost 4 bases and J lost 0; bases outside the gene matches: 17. The CDR3 reads CASSPQAPASGLPSYNEQFF. The CDR3 coding sequence is TGCGCCAGCAGCCCCCAGGCCCCCGCTAGCGGGCTCCCCTCCTACAATGAGCAGTTCTTC.

The gene calls are TRBV5-1 and TRBJ2-1; D unclear. V was pared by 0 bases and J by 3 bases, with 10 bases between. Germline loops: CDR1 SGHRS, CDR2 YFSETQ. The CDR3 has 15 amino acids. The CDR3: CASSLAVVGYNEQFF. CDR3 DNA: TGCGCCAGCAGCTTGGCCGTTGTAGGCTACAATGAGCAGTTCTTC. The variable domain in full, completed from reference TRBV5-1 and TRBJ2-1, reads KAGVTQTPRYLIKTRGQQVTLSCSPISGHRSVSWYQQTPGQGLQFLFEYFSETQRNKGNFPGRFSGRQFSNSRSEMNVSTLELGDSALYLCASSLAVVGYNEQFFGPGTRLTVL.

The chain links TRBV28 to TRBJ2-7; 7 bases align to TRBD1. Germline CDR1 and CDR2: MDHEN and SYDVKM. CDR3 length: 14 residues. Germline trimming cut 10 bases from V and 1 base from J; bases unmatched to any gene: 10. The CDR3 region has the DNA TGTGCCATCCACCCTGGGACAGCTTCCTACGAGCAGTACTTC. This encodes CAIHPGTASYEQYF. Looking up the rest from reference TRBV28 and TRBJ2-7 gives the full variable domain: DVKVTQSSRYLVKRTGEKVFLECVQDMDHENMFWYRQDPGLGLRLIYFSYDVKMKEKGDIPEGYSVSREKKERFSLILESASTNQTSMYLCAIHPGTASYEQYFGPGTRLTVT.

As DNA, the CDR3 is TGTGCCAGCAGCCCTCTCAGAGTTGGGGGCAATCAGCCCCAGCATTTT. Protein sequence: CASSPLRVGGNQPQHF. The chain has TRBV6-6 and TRBJ1-5; D unresolved. Germline CDR1 MNHNY, CDR2 SVGAGI (reference sequence). The CDR3 is 16 amino acids. Trimming removed 6 bases at V and 2 bases at J, with 17 bases between.